These T cell receptor beta chains were read from a single sample in a study of monozygotic twins with inflammatory bowel disease. TCRdb re-called the 5' RACE reads and gives one entry per CDR3 protein, without DNA. Across around 380,000 distinct CDR3 sequences, the top ten clones capture 2.4% of the sample. Sequenced material: blood. These receptors originate from a human donor with ulcerative colitis or Crohn's disease, or a healthy co-twin of an affected twin (not recorded which). The CDR3 runs from the conserved cysteine through the conserved F or W.

V gene,CDR3 length,J gene,CDR3 protein
TRBV27,14,TRBJ1-5,CASSSVRGDQPQHF
TRBV10-3,14,TRBJ1-3,CAISERTGGNTIYF
TRBV4-1,14,TRBJ2-7,CASSPRQGRDEQYF
TRBV29-1,14,TRBJ2-5,CSVEDTGRPETQYF
TRBV6-1,14,TRBJ2-5,CASSRTGDLGTQYF
TRBV11-1,18,TRBJ2-7,CASSHYKLTSGGVYEQYF
TRBV10-3,14,TRBJ1-3,CAIARAVAGNTIYF
TRBV11-1,16,TRBJ1-4,CASSNRGAATNEKLFF
TRBV15,14,TRBJ2-5,CATSRYRGRETQYF
TRBV4-1,15,TRBJ2-2,CASSQAAVGSGELFF
TRBV7-2,15,TRBJ2-3,CASSFAGGPADTQYF
TRBV6-6,12,TRBJ1-1,CASIEGAGEAFF
TRBV12-3/TRBV12-4,13,TRBJ2-5,CASGTSGGETQYF
TRBV20-1,13,TRBJ2-1,CSARANLHNEQFF
TRBV6-5,16,TRBJ2-3,CASSYQGGGITDTQYF
TRBV12-3/TRBV12-4,18,TRBJ2-1,CASSPRTSGRSSYNEQFF
TRBV3-1,14,TRBJ1-2,CASSQRDRVYGYTF
TRBV6-5,15,TRBJ1-2,CASSLTGDRPYGYTF
TRBV4-2,15,TRBJ2-3,CASSRTLAGADTQYF
TRBV4-3,13,TRBJ1-6,CASSQDVNSPLHF
TRBV7-9,13,TRBJ2-1,CASSLGHRNEQFF
TRBV3-1,15,TRBJ2-7,CASSLRGGLTYEQYF
TRBV5-1,15,TRBJ2-1,CTSSLTGVGYNEQFF
TRBV12-3/TRBV12-4,16,TRBJ2-7,CASSLGAGQLLYEQYF
TRBV3-1,13,TRBJ1-1,CASSQTGTGMTFF
TRBV24-1,17,TRBJ2-3,CATSDPWTSARTDTQYF
TRBV11-2,15,TRBJ2-5,CASSQQGAWRETQYF
TRBV6-1,14,TRBJ1-3,CATMTFSSGNTIYF
TRBV7-9,15,TRBJ2-1,CASSPLAGIYHEQFF
TRBV20-1,13,TRBJ1-1,CSAGPGGPTEAFF
TRBV6-2/TRBV6-3,15,TRBJ2-2,CASSFSPGNTGELFF
TRBV14,14,TRBJ1-2,CASSYRDRVTGYTF
TRBV5-1,14,TRBJ2-7,CASRSGTGPTGQYF
TRBV5-1,13,TRBJ2-1,CASRPSSYNEQFF
TRBV11-2,14,TRBJ2-7,CASTPLQRAYEQYF
TRBV10-3,16,TRBJ1-1,CAISGSPRERDTEAFF
TRBV29-1,14,TRBJ2-1,CSAKGVTSGAGQFF
TRBV4-3,20,TRBJ2-1,CASSQDGAKGYITAINEQFF
TRBV28,16,TRBJ2-7,CASSLPGTGRGYEQYF
TRBV20-1,14,TRBJ2-1,CSATREGEDGEQFF
TRBV18,19,TRBJ2-3,CASSPLPRGREGRTDTQYF
TRBV2,18,TRBJ1-1,CASSDPPPGQGFNTEAFF
TRBV28,15,TRBJ2-2,CASRAGQGNTGELFF
TRBV7-9,14,TRBJ2-7,CASALRRVSDEQYF
TRBV10-1,14,TRBJ2-7,CATQERRDPSEQYF
TRBV5-1,15,TRBJ1-1,CASSRNREVNTEAFF
TRBV28,12,TRBJ2-7,CASMDRGHEQYF
TRBV5-1,15,TRBJ2-1,CASSGSGGAANEQFF
TRBV12-3/TRBV12-4,14,TRBJ2-7,CASSFAGRVGEQYF